This T cell receptor beta chain was documented in a study of T-cell reconstitution after alpha-beta-depleted transplantation in children. The CDR3 runs to 14 residues. Trimming left V 3 bases short and J 5 bases short, with 14 bases between. General study results and limits: Reports say that about two months after transplant, the alpha-beta T cells came out of several hundred graft clones that had expanded.

Comments on this clonotype: The antigen is undetermined.

Preparation of the TCRbeta library was carried out with unique molecular identifiers. TCRdb passed the PCR reads through MiXCR, listing each CDR3 protein once. The sample lists about 240,000 distinct CDR3 sequences, more than 20% seen once, with about 2.8% in the top ten. The origin of this receptor is a girl under 10 years old with Fanconi anemia, due to receive a stem cell transplant. The material was PBMCs, obtained before TCRalphabeta/CD19-depleted stem cell transplant. The gene calls are TRBV12-3 or TRBV12-4 and TRBJ2-7; the D is unclear. The CDR3 DNA sequence: TGTGCCAGCAGTTTCCGGGTATCGGAGAACGAGCAGTACTTC. This encodes CASSFRVSENEQYF.